This T cell receptor (beta chain) is from a study of T cells in Graves' hyperthyroidism and ophthalmopathy. General study points: Ophthalmopathy was identified by the model a median approximately 6.9 months ahead of onset. Separating ophthalmopathy from stable hyperthyroidism was achieved by a 13 V-J model.

Between the trimmed V and J ends, which lost 6 bases and 5 bases, there was a span of 11 bases. Germline CDR1 and CDR2: LGHNT and FRNRAP. This CDR3 contains 13 residues. Template material for amplifying TCR beta CDR3 regions consisted of RNA transcripts. Initially, a first-round RT-PCR of the TCR CDR3 employed the HTBI primer set. MiXCR, applied by TCRdb to the multiplex PCR reads, yields one record per CDR3 protein. The repertoire holds hundreds of thousands of distinct CDR3 sequences, with 14% as singletons. This clonotype was counted ten times or more. Its specificity is unknown. The hyperthyroidism patients had all been newly diagnosed, and their disease duration was under 2 months. Their ages ranged from 18 to 65 years.

Sequencing used blood. The receptor's source is a woman between 18 and 29 years old with Graves' hyperthyroidism. V is TRBV12-5 and J is TRBJ2-1; D perhaps matches TRBD2 (6 bases). The CDR3 DNA reads TGTGCTAGTGGGTCAAGACTAGACAATGAGCAGTTCTTC. It codes for CASGSRLDNEQFF.